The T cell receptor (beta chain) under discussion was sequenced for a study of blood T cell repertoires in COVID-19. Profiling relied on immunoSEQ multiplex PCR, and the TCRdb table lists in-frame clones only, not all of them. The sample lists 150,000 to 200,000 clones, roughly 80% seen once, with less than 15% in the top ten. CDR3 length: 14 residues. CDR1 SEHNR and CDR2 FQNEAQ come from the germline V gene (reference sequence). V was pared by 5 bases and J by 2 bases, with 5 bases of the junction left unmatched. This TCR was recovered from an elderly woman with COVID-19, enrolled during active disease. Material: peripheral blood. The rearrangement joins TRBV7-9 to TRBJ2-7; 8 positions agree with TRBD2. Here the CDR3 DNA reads TGTGCCAGCAGCCGGCGGGGGGCTCCCTACGAGCAGTACTTC. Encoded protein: CASSRRGAPYEQYF. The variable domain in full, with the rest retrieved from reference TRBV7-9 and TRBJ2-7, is DTGVSQNPRHKITKRGQNVTFRCDPISEHNRLYWYRQTLGQGPEFLTYFQNEAQLEKSRLLSDRFSAERPKGSFSTLEIQRTEQGDSAMYLCASSRRGAPYEQYFGPGTRLTVT.